One sample yielded the 25 T cell receptor beta chains listed below, sequenced in a study of T-cell reconstitution after alpha-beta-depleted transplantation in children. Preparation of the TCRbeta library was carried out with unique molecular identifiers. TCRdb re-analysed the PCR reads in MiXCR, keeping a single row per CDR3 protein. The profile shows almost 600,000 distinct CDR3 sequences, over 20% of them singletons. This material consisted of PBMCs, taken before TCRalphabeta/CD19-depleted stem cell transplant. The receptors originated from a boy younger than two with Wiskott-Aldrich syndrome, due to receive a stem cell transplant.

This clonotype was seen a few times. The rearrangement links TRBV29-1 to TRBJ2-2; 10 nucleotides agree with TRBD1. This CDR3 is built from 14 residues. The V gene's germline CDR1 is SQVTM and CDR2 ANQGSEA. With 5 bases clipped from V and 7 bases from J, the junction kept 7 bases outside the gene matches. The CDR3 DNA reads as TGCAGCGTTTTCTCCGGGACAGGGGTCGGGGAGCTGTTTTTT. This codes for CSVFSGTGVGELFF.

The V and J genes are TRBV3-1 and TRBJ2-7; 8 bases align to TRBD2. The CDR3 contains 14 residues. V gave up 1 base and J gave up 2 bases; unmatched junction bases: 1. Germline CDR1 and CDR2: LGHDT and YNNKEL (reference sequence). The CDR3 bases are TGTGCCAGCAGCCAAGTAGCGGGGACCTACGAGCAGTACTTC. Residues: CASSQVAGTYEQYF.

This clonotype was seen more than once but under ten times. The rearrangement uses TRBV5-6 and TRBJ2-7; D perhaps matches TRBD2 (5 bases). This CDR3 region has 13 residues. The V gene lost 4 bases and the J gene lost 7 bases, with 15 bases spanning the gap. Germline assignment: CDR1 SGHDT and CDR2 YYEEEE. The CDR3 here is CASSTRARGEQYF. CDR3 DNA sequence: TGTGCCAGCAGCACCCGTGCCCGGGGAGAGCAGTACTTC.

This clonotype turned up a few times. The chain links TRBV21-1 to TRBJ2-7. TRBV21-1 is reported as a pseudogene. This CDR3 region has 11 residues. The CDR3 sequence is CASGKPYEQYF. In DNA form, the CDR3 reads TGTGCCAGCGGCAAACCCTACGAGCAGTACTTC.

This clonotype was found many times. The chain carries TRBV10-3 and TRBJ2-7; 8 bases are shared with TRBD1. The CDR3 covers 18 residues. V lost 0 bases to trimming and J lost 3 bases; unmatched junction nucleotides: 13. Germline-derived CDR1 and CDR2 are ENHRY and SYGVKD. CDR3 sequence (DNA): TGTGCCATCAGTGAGTCAAGGACAGGGCCCATCGTAGTCTACGAGCAGTACTTC. It encodes CAISESRTGPIVVYEQYF.

The chain links TRBV29-1 to TRBJ1-5; 10 nucleotides align to TRBD1. Germline CDR1 reads SQVTM; CDR2 reads ANQGSEA. The J segment lost 6 bases and the V segment lost 6 bases, leaving 11 bases of the junction unmatched. The length of the CDR3 is 15 residues. CDR3 nucleotides: TGCAGCGTAGCCTCCGGGACAGGGGATCGTCAGCCCCAGCATTTT. As protein: CSVASGTGDRQPQHF.

This clonotype turned up a few times. The V call is TRBV20-1, the J call TRBJ2-7; D unresolved. V lost 1 base and J lost 2, with 9 bases in between. CDR3 size: 13 residues. CDR1 is DFQATT, CDR2 SNEGSKA, per germline (reference sequence). The CDR3: CSARAGRTYEQYF. In nucleotides, the CDR3 is TGCAGTGCTAGAGCGGGTCGAACCTACGAGCAGTACTTC.

V usage is TRBV12-3 or TRBV12-4 and J usage is TRBJ1-3; D is unresolved. The CDR3 extends over 13 amino acids. V was clipped by 8 bases and J by 4 bases, with 12 bases between them. CDR3 coding DNA: TGTGCCAGCGGGTTTTTCGGCGGAAACACCATATATTTT. Encoded protein: CASGFFGGNTIYF.

The CDR3 region is CSAHSLARGGTDTQYF. DNA of the CDR3: TGCAGTGCTCACAGCCTAGCGCGAGGTGGGACAGATACGCAGTATTTT. This chain uses TRBV20-1 with TRBJ2-3; D is possibly TRBD2 (6 bases). V was pared by 5 bases and J by 3 bases, with 21 bases between. Germline V gene data show CDR1 as DFQATT and CDR2 as SNEGSKA (reference sequence). This CDR3 has 16 amino acids.

This clonotype was counted between two and nine times. The chain links TRBV7-2 to TRBJ2-1; D is unclear. The CDR3 runs to 17 residues. V gave up 2 bases and J gave up 7 bases, with 21 bases separating them. Per germline, CDR1 SGHTA and CDR2 FQGNSA. CDR3: CASSLIRLVVGINEQFF. Written as DNA, the CDR3 is TGTGCCAGCAGCTTAATCCGGCTAGTTGTGGGTATTAATGAGCAGTTCTTC.

This clonotype was seen a handful of times. V and J are TRBV2 and TRBJ2-7; possible D gene TRBD2, 5 bases. The CDR3 is 15 amino acids. V lost 1 base and J lost 1, with 11 bases in between. Germline V gene lookup returns CDR1 SNHLY and CDR2 FYNNEI. The CDR3 loop reads CASSEGASQSYEQYF. The CDR3 bases are TGTGCCAGCAGTGAAGGGGCTAGCCAGTCCTACGAGCAGTACTTC.

This clonotype was detected a few times. The chain is built from TRBV3-1 and TRBJ2-3, with a possible D match to TRBD1 (6 bases). The CDR3 has 15 amino acids. V was cut by 6 bases and J by 2 bases, with 15 bases left in between. Germline V gives CDR1 LGHDT, CDR2 YNNKEL (reference sequence). CDR3 DNA: TGTGCCAGCAGTTATACAGGGATTCCCACAGATACGCAGTATTTT. This codes for CASSYTGIPTDTQYF.

The V call is TRBV14, the J call TRBJ1-4; D uncertain. The CDR3 contains 16 residues. Deletions cut 4 bases from V and 4 bases from J, with 16 bases between. Germline-derived CDR1 and CDR2 are SGHDN and FVKESK. CDR3 sequence reads: CASSPATSSFNEKLFF. DNA for the CDR3: TGTGCCAGCAGCCCGGCGACTTCCTCCTTTAATGAAAAACTGTTTTTT.

The rearrangement links TRBV29-1 to TRBJ2-3; D is possibly TRBD1 (5 bases). V was pared by 5 bases and J by 8 bases, with 14 bases between. The germline V gene has CDR1 SQVTM and CDR2 ANQGSEA. The CDR3 runs to 12 residues. CDR3 DNA: TGCAGCGTTTATCCCCGGCAGGGTACGCAGTATTTT. Protein sequence: CSVYPRQGTQYF.

This clonotype has more than one count but fewer than ten. The genes are TRBV7-3 and TRBJ2-1; D is unresolved. V gave up 5 bases and J gave up 0 bases, with 8 bases separating them. Germline V gene lookup returns CDR1 SGHTA and CDR2 FQGTGA. CDR3 size: 14 residues. For the CDR3, the DNA is TGTGCCAGCAGCCTACAAGGCTCCTACAATGAGCAGTTCTTC. It encodes CASSLQGSYNEQFF.

V usage is TRBV5-1 and J usage is TRBJ2-3; 7 positions agree with TRBD2. Germline V CDR1 and CDR2: SGHRS, YFSETQ. CDR3 length: 14 amino acids. V dropped 5 bases and J dropped 5; count of bases not matched to a gene: 8. This CDR3 reads CASSEGGPVDTQYF. As DNA, the CDR3 is TGCGCCAGCAGTGAGGGAGGGCCTGTAGATACGCAGTATTTT.

V is TRBV18 and J is TRBJ2-5; 7 bases fit TRBD1. J gave up 4 bases and V 4 bases, and 3 bases lay outside the gene matches. CDR3 length equals 13 residues. The germline V gene has CDR1 KGHSH and CDR2 LQKENI. The CDR3 loop reads CASSQRQGETQYF. In DNA form, the CDR3 reads TGTGCCAGCTCACAAAGACAGGGAGAGACCCAGTACTTC.

The chain is built from TRBV3-1 and TRBJ1-1; possibly TRBD1 for D (5 bases). Trimming cost V 4 bases and J 0 bases, with 12 bases left between them. There are 15 residues in the CDR3. Germline CDR1 is LGHDT and CDR2 is YNNKEL (reference sequence). The CDR3 is CASSPRVAMNTEAFF. CDR3 DNA sequence: TGTGCCAGCAGCCCCAGGGTGGCTATGAACACTGAAGCTTTCTTT.

V is TRBV20-1 and J is TRBJ2-5; D is undetermined. Germline values: CDR1 DFQATT, CDR2 SNEGSKA (reference sequence). CDR3 size: 11 residues. V lost 4 bases, J lost 5 bases, and 8 bases lay in between. The CDR3 protein is CSAKGVETQYF. The CDR3 DNA reads TGCAGTGCTAAAGGTGTGGAGACCCAGTACTTC.

This clonotype was detected a few times. This chain connects TRBV21-1 to TRBJ2-5; the table gives TRBD1 as D, unverified against the DNA. TRBV21-1 represents a pseudogene. The CDR3 is 13 amino acids. The CDR3 DNA reads TGTGCCAGCAGCAGGGGGTCTAAAGAGACCCACTACTTC. Protein sequence: CASSRGSKETHYF.

This clonotype was seen more than once but under ten times. The chain has TRBV4-2 and TRBJ1-6; 10 nucleotides line up with TRBD1. The germline gives CDR1 LGHNA, CDR2 YNFKEQ. The CDR3 extends over 14 amino acids. Unmatched junction bases numbered 2, after V lost 6 bases and J lost 6 bases. The CDR3 region is CASSGQGGNSPLHF. CDR3 nucleotide sequence: TGTGCCAGCAGTGGACAGGGGGGTAATTCACCCCTCCACTTT.

This clonotype was counted only a few times. This chain joins TRBV27 and TRBJ2-1; TRBD2 agrees at 9 bases. Trimming took 4 bases from V and 2 from J; bases not matched to a gene: 3. The CDR3 covers 15 residues. Germline lookup yields CDR1 MNHEY and CDR2 SMNVEV (reference sequence). CDR3 DNA: TGTGCCAGCAGTTACGGACTAGCGACCTACAATGAGCAGTTCTTC. This codes for CASSYGLATYNEQFF.

V gene TRBV20-1 combines with J gene TRBJ2-7; 7 bases map to TRBD2. Per germline, CDR1 DFQATT and CDR2 SNEGSKA (reference sequence). The trim removed 5 bases at V and 2 bases at J, leaving 3 bases unmatched. This CDR3 has 12 amino acids. The DNA of the CDR3 is TGCAGTGCTGGGAGGGGAACCTACGAGCAGTACTTC. As protein: CSAGRGTYEQYF.

This clonotype was seen only a few times. The CDR3 DNA is TGCAGTGCCACGCCGGGACAAACGCAGTATTTT. Residues: CSATPGQTQYF. The chain combines TRBV20-1 with TRBJ2-3; D perhaps matches TRBD1 (6 bases). The V end was cut by 6 bases, the J end by 9 bases, with 13 bases between. Germline loops: CDR1 DFQATT, CDR2 SNEGSKA (reference sequence). The CDR3 runs 11 residues.

This sequence joins TRBV7-2 and TRBJ2-1; 9 bases map to TRBD2. Germline CDR1 is SGHTA and CDR2 is FQGNSA. This CDR3 has 14 residues. V gave up 7 bases and J gave up 5 bases; unmatched junction bases: 6. In DNA form, the CDR3 reads TGTGCCAGCACCTTGACTAGCGGTAACAATGAGCAGTTCTTC. It specifies CASTLTSGNNEQFF.